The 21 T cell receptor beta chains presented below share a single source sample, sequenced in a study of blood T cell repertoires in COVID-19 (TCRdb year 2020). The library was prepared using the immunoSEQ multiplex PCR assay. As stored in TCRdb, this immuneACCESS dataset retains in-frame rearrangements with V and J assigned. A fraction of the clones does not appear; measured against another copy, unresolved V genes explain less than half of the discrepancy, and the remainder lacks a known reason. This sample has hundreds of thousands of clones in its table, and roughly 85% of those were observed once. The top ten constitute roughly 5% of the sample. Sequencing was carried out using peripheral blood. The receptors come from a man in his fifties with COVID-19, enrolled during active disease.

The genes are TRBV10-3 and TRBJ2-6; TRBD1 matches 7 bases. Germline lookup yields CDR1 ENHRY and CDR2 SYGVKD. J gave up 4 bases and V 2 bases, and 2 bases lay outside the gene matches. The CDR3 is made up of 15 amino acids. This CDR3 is CAISETGVGANVLTF. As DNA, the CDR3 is TGTGCCATCAGTGAGACAGGGGTCGGGGCCAACGTCCTGACTTTC.

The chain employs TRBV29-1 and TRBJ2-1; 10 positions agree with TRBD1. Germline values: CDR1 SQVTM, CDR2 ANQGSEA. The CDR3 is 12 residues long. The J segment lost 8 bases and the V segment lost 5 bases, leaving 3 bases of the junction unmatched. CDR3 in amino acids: CSVWDRGDEQFF. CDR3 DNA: TGCAGCGTTTGGGACAGGGGAGATGAGCAGTTCTTC.

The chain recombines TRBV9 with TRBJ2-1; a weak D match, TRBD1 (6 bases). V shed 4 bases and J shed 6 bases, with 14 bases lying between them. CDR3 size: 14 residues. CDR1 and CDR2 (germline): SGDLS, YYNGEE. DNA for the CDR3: TGTGCCAGCAGCCCCGTGGGGGCGGCCAATGAGCAGTTCTTC. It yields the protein CASSPVGAANEQFF.

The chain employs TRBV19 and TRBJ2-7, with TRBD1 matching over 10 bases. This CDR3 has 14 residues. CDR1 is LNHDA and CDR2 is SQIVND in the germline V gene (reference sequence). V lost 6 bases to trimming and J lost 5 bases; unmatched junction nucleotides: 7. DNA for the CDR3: TGTGCCAGTAGCCTGGGACAGGGGTCCGACGAGCAGTACTTC. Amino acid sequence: CASSLGQGSDEQYF.

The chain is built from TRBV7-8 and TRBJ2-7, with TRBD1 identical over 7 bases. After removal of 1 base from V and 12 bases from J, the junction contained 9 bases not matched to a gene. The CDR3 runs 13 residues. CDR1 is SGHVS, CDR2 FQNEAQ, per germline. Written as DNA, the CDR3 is TGTGCCAGCAGCTTAGGCCGGGACAGCTTGCGGTACTTC. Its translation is CASSLGRDSLRYF.

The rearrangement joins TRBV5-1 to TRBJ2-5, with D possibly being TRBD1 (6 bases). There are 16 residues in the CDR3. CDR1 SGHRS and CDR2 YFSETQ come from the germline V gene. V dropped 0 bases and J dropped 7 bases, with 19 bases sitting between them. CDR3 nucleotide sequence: TGCGCCAGCAGCTTGGATCCGGGCCAGCCAGGGGTGACCCAGTACTTC. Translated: CASSLDPGQPGVTQYF.

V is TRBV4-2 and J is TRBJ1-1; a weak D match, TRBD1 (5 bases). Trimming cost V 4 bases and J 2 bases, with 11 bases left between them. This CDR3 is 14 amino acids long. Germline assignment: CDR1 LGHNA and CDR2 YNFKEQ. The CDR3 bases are TGTGCCAGCAGCCCAAGGACATTTAACACTGAAGCTTTCTTT. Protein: CASSPRTFNTEAFF.

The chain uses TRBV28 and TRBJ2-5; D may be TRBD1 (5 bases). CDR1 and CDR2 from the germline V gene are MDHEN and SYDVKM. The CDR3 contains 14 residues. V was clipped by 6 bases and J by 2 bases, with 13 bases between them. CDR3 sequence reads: CASSPVKGQETQYF. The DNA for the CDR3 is TGTGCCAGCAGCCCGGTTAAGGGGCAAGAGACCCAGTACTTC.

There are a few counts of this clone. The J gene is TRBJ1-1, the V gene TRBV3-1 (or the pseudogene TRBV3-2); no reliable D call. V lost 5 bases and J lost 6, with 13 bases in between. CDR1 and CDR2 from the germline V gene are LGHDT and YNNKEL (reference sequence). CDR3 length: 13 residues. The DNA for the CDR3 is TGTGCCAGCAGCGCGGAGGGAAAGTCTGAAGCTTTCTTT. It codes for CASSAEGKSEAFF.

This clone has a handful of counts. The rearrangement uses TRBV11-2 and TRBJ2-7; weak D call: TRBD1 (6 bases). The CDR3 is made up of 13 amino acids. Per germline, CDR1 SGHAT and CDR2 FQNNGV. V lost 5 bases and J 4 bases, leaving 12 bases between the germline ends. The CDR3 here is CASSQGQKYEQYF. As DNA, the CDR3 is TGTGCCAGCAGCCAGGGACAAAAATACGAGCAGTACTTC.

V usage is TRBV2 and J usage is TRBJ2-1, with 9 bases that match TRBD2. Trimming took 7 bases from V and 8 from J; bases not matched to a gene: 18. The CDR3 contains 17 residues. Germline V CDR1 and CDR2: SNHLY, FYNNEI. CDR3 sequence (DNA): TGTGCCAGCAATGGGGGGGTAGGACTAGCGATATCCGATGAGCAGTTCTTC. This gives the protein CASNGGVGLAISDEQFF.

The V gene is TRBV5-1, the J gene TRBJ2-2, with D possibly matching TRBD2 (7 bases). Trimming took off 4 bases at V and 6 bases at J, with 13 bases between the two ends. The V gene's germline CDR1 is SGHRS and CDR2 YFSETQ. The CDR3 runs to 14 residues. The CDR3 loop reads CASSITGRAGELFF. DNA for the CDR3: TGCGCCAGCAGCATTACAGGGAGGGCCGGGGAGCTGTTTTTT.

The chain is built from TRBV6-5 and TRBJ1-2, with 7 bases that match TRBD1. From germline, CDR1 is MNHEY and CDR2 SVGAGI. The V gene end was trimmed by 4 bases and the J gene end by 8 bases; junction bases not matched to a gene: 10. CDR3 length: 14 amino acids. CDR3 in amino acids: CASSLQGYVGGYTF. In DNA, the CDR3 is TGTGCCAGCAGTTTACAGGGGTATGTTGGAGGCTACACCTTC.

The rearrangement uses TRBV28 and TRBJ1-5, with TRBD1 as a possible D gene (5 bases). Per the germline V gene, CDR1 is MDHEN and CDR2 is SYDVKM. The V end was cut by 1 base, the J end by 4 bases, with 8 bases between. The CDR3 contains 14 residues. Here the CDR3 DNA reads TGTGCCAGCAGTTTATCGCAGGGTAATCAGCCCCAGCATTTT. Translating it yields CASSLSQGNQPQHF.

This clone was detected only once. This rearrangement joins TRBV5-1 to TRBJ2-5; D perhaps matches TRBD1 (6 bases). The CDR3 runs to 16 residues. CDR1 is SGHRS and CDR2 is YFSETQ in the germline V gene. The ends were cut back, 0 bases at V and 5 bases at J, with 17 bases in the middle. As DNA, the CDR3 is TGCGCCAGCAGCTTGGGACAGGTTCTCGATTTTGAGACCCAGTACTTC. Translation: CASSLGQVLDFETQYF.

The DNA of the CDR3 is TGTGCCAGCAGTTTAGTGGGACTAGAATTAGATACGCAGTATTTT. Its translation is CASSLVGLELDTQYF. The V and J genes are TRBV28 and TRBJ2-3; 8 nucleotides align to TRBD2. CDR1 and CDR2 (germline): MDHEN, SYDVKM. The CDR3 has 15 residues. V lost 2 bases and J lost 5; bases outside the gene matches: 6.

This chain's CDR3 is CASSEGGKNQPQHF. The CDR3 DNA reads as TGTGCCAGCAGTGAGGGGGGGAAGAATCAGCCCCAGCATTTT. The rearrangement links TRBV2 to TRBJ1-5, with D possibly TRBD1 on 5 matching bases. Per germline, CDR1 SNHLY and CDR2 FYNNEI. The CDR3 is made up of 14 amino acids. Trimming pared 3 bases from V and 4 bases from J, leaving 10 bases between.

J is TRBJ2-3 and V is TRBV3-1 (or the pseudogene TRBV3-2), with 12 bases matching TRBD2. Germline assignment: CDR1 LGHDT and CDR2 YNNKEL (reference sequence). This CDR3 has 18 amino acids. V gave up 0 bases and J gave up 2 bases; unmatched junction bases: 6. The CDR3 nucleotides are TGTGCCAGCAGCCAAGATGCCCTAGCGGGGGGGAACACAGATACGCAGTATTTT. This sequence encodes CASSQDALAGGNTDTQYF.

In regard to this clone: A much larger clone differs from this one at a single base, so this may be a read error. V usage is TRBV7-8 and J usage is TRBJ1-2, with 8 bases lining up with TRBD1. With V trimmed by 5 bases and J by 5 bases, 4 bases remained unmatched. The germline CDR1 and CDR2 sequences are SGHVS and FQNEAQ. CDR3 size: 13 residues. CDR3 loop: CASSPRGQYGYTF. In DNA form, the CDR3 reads TGTGCCAGCAGCCCCAGGGGGCAGTATGGCTACACCTTC.

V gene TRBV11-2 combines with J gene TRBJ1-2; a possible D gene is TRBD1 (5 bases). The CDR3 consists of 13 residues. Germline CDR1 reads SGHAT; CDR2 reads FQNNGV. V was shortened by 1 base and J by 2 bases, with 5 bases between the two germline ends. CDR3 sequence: CASSLGQNYGYTF. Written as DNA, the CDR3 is TGTGCCAGCAGCTTAGGACAGAACTATGGCTACACCTTC.

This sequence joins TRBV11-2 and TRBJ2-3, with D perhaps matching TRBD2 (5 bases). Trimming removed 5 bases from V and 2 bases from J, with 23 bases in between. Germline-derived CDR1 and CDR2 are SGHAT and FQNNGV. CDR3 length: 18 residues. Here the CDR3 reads CASSPRGLANAITDTQYF. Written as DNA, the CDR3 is TGTGCCAGCAGCCCTAGAGGGTTAGCGAACGCAATCACAGATACGCAGTATTTT.